This T cell receptor (beta chain) comes out of a study of cytomegalovirus exposure and HLA in healthy donors. As regards this clone: Its cognate antigen is unknown.

The V segment lost 5 bases and the J segment 7 bases; nucleotides outside the gene matches: 19. The CDR3 spans 18 residues. Germline V gene sequence: CDR1 MDHEN, CDR2 SYDVKM. 13 Jbeta primers and 60 Vbeta primers were used for the PCR. Sequencing was performed with immunoSEQ multiplex PCR; in TCRdb, only in-frame clones are kept and a portion is missing. Found here are 140,000 to 150,000 clones, roughly 87% of them singletons; the top ten hold 0.45% to 0.55%. Notes on the study in general: In the analysis, some V segments, TRBV6-2 and TRBV6-3 included, were excluded as indistinguishable. TCR beta sequences numbering more than 15,000 were associated with HLA alleles at 0.05 false discovery rate in a later analysis.

This chain uses TRBV28 with TRBJ1-2, with 10 positions matching TRBD1. The sample was PBMCs. The source of this sequence is a woman between 40 and 50 years old in good health and CMV-seronegative. CDR3: CASSPGTGVGLGVSGYTF. CDR3 in DNA: TGTGCCAGCAGTCCTGGGACAGGGGTTGGGTTGGGGGTTTCTGGCTACACCTTC.